The 14 T cell receptor beta chains below all came from one sample that was sequenced in a study of T cells in Graves' hyperthyroidism and ophthalmopathy (dated by TCRdb to about 2019). The receptor library was made with multiplex PCR. Sequencing instrument: Illumina HiSeq 2000. TCR beta CDR3 regions were amplified from RNA transcripts. The first round of RT-PCR for the TCR CDR3 was performed with the HTBI primer set and the Qiagen OneStep RT-PCR kit. TCRdb itself trimmed the public reads at Q25 with fastp, ran MiXCR and retained productive beta chains. Rows are unified per CDR3 protein, each entry keeping the most common DNA and genes. The sample profile shows approximately 410,000 distinct CDR3 sequences; around 15% of them were found once. The ten biggest clones cover over 10% of the sample. Sequencing was done on a sample of blood. Every receptor here comes from a man between 18 and 29 years old with Graves' ophthalmopathy.

This clonotype was seen repeatedly, ten times or more. This chain joins TRBV30 and TRBJ2-3, with TRBD2 matching over 7 bases. The CDR3 is 14 residues long. V lost 2 bases to trimming and J lost 7 bases; unmatched junction nucleotides: 9. Looked up from germline, CDR1 is GTSNPN and CDR2 is SVGIG (reference sequence). Here the CDR3 DNA reads TGTGCCTGGAGTCCATACGGGGGGATATATACGCAGTATTTT. It codes for CAWSPYGGIYTQYF. The complete variable domain, with remaining parts taken from reference TRBV30 and TRBJ2-3, reads SQTIHQWPATLVQPVGSPLSLECTVEGTSNPNLYWYRQAAGRGLQLLFYSVGIGQISSEVPQNLSASRPQDRQFILSSKKLLLSDSGFYLCAWSPYGGIYTQYFGPGTRLTVL.

This clonotype was seen many times. V and J are TRBV20-1 and TRBJ2-7, with D possibly TRBD1 on 5 matching bases. Germline CDR1 DFQATT, CDR2 SNEGSKA (reference sequence). This CDR3 contains 17 residues. The V end was cut by 0 bases, the J end by 0 bases, with 18 bases between. The CDR3 spells CSARDLTREPHSYEQYF. The CDR3 DNA is TGCAGTGCTAGAGACCTAACCAGGGAACCGCACTCCTACGAGCAGTACTTC.

There are a few counts of this clonotype. V gene TRBV10-3 combines with J gene TRBJ2-7; 7 bases are a match to TRBD1. The V gene end was trimmed by 6 bases and the J gene end by 5 bases; junction bases not matched to a gene: 4. CDR3 length: 12 residues. Germline CDR1 reads ENHRY; CDR2 reads SYGVKD. DNA for the CDR3: TGTGCCATCAGCGAGGACAGGAACGAGCAGTACTTC. Protein sequence: CAISEDRNEQYF.

The chain uses TRBV2 and TRBJ2-1, with TRBD2 matching 11 bases. There are 16 residues in the CDR3. The germline V gene has CDR1 SNHLY and CDR2 FYNNEI. V was pared by 3 bases and J by 4 bases, with 5 bases of the junction left unmatched. CDR3 nucleotide sequence: TGTGCCAGCAGTGACGGGCTAGCGGGAGGTTACAATGAGCAGTTCTTC. Protein: CASSDGLAGGYNEQFF.

The genes are TRBV18 and TRBJ2-6; TRBD1 agrees at 10 bases. CDR3 length: 18 amino acids. CDR1 is KGHSH, CDR2 LQKENI, per germline. V was pared by 4 bases and J by 0 bases, with 6 bases of the junction left unmatched. The CDR3 spells CASSQGQGIPSGANVLTF. The CDR3 bases are TGTGCCAGCTCACAGGGACAGGGGATCCCCTCTGGGGCCAACGTCCTGACTTTC.

This clonotype showed up many times. The genes are TRBV15 and TRBJ2-5; 10 bases are shared with TRBD1. CDR1 and CDR2 (germline): LNHNV, YYDKDF (reference sequence). This CDR3 has 15 residues. Unmatched junction bases numbered 7, after V lost 9 bases and J lost 0 bases. This CDR3 reads CATTTGGFYQETQYF. The CDR3 coding sequence is TGTGCCACAACGACAGGGGGCTTTTACCAAGAGACCCAGTACTTC.

This clonotype was detected only a few times. The V gene is TRBV5-1, the J gene TRBJ2-7; 10 bases map to TRBD2. Germline assignment: CDR1 SGHRS and CDR2 YFSETQ. CDR3 length: 16 residues. V shed 5 bases and J 2 bases; nucleotides not matched to a gene: 10. Here the CDR3 DNA reads TGCGCCAGCAGTTTTTGGACTAGCGGTGACCCCTACGAGCAGTACTTC. Encoded protein: CASSFWTSGDPYEQYF.

As concerns this clonotype: Because it lacks the conserved phenylalanine or tryptophan at the end, this CDR3 is likely a read error. The chain couples TRBV2 to TRBJ2-2; 8 bases line up with TRBD1. Unmatched junction bases numbered 6, after V lost 8 bases and J lost 4 bases. The germline CDR1 and CDR2 sequences are SNHLY and FYNNEI. This CDR3 comprises 14 residues. The DNA of the CDR3 is TGTGCCAGCGCCTTACAGGGGGGCACCGGGGAGCTGTTTTCT. As protein: CASALQGGTGELFS.

This clonotype was observed many times. The V call is TRBV27, the J call TRBJ1-5; D is possibly TRBD1 (5 bases). The germline V and J ends were trimmed by 0 bases and 0 bases, with 6 bases remaining between them. Germline V lookup: CDR1 MNHEY, CDR2 SMNVEV (reference sequence). The CDR3 sequence is 15 residues long. The CDR3 sequence is CASSLSGVSNQPQHF. CDR3 sequence (DNA): TGTGCCAGCAGTTTATCGGGGGTTAGCAATCAGCCCCAGCATTTT.

This clonotype occurred many times. The chain links TRBV2 to TRBJ1-1; D is possibly TRBD1 (5 bases). Germline V gene lookup returns CDR1 SNHLY and CDR2 FYNNEI. Between the trimmed V and J ends, which lost 8 bases and 11 bases, there was a span of 15 bases. This CDR3 region has 11 residues. The CDR3 coding sequence is TGTGCCAGCTCGGCAGGGACGGTGGCTTTCTTT. It translates to CASSAGTVAFF.

The table lists this clonotype with many counts. The J gene is TRBJ2-7, the V gene TRBV7-2; D ambiguous. V was pared by 4 bases and J by 3 bases, with 13 bases between. CDR1 is SGHTA, CDR2 FQGNSA, per germline. This CDR3 comprises 14 residues. DNA of the CDR3: TGTGCCAGCAGCTCCTTTAGCCGGCTCTACGAGCAGTACTTC. Translation gives CASSSFSRLYEQYF.

This clonotype was detected ten times or more. This chain uses TRBV12-3 or TRBV12-4 with TRBJ2-7; 8 nucleotides match TRBD1. The V and J ends lost 10 bases and 6 bases, in that order; junction bases with no gene match: 5. The CDR3 runs to 11 residues. CDR3 loop: CATGQGIEQYF. CDR3 DNA sequence: TGTGCCACCGGACAGGGCATCGAGCAGTACTTC.

This clonotype was recorded many times. V is TRBV7-9 and J is TRBJ2-1, with D perhaps TRBD2 (7 bases). Trimming removed 2 bases from V and 6 bases from J, with 20 bases in between. The CDR3 has 17 amino acids. The germline V gene encodes CDR1 SEHNR and CDR2 FQNEAQ (reference sequence). The CDR3 region is CASSLMRGLLNFNEQFF. The CDR3 bases are TGTGCCAGCAGCTTAATGCGGGGGCTCCTTAATTTCAATGAGCAGTTCTTC.

This clonotype appeared many times. This chain links TRBV18 with TRBJ1-4; the match to TRBD1 covers 10 bases. Trimming cost V 2 bases and J 6 bases; bases outside gene matches: 3. Germline CDR1 is KGHSH and CDR2 is LQKENI. The CDR3 runs to 15 residues. In nucleotides, the CDR3 is TGTGCCAGCTCACCATCCGGGACAGGGGATGAAAAACTGTTTTTT. As protein: CASSPSGTGDEKLFF.